This TCR beta chain was documented in a study of cytomegalovirus exposure and HLA in healthy donors. Study overall: Membership in the Caucasian-associated ancestry cluster was found for 81% of fewer than 450 genotyped donors.

Germline CDR1 is SGDLS and CDR2 is YYNGEE. Trimming shortened V by 4 bases and J by 1 base, and 11 bases separated the two germline ends. The CDR3 covers 14 residues. General study points: Analysis performed later showed TCR beta chains linked to HLA being more clonally expanded than equally common others. Fewer N-insertions than the roughly 600-donor mean were reportedly shown by an Asian-associated ancestry cluster in a later analysis. Rarity characterized most TCR sequences, yet some public TCRs appeared in many donors.

This clone was seen a few times. As yet, its antigen is unknown. The PCR used 60 Vbeta and 13 Jbeta primers. Clones were sequenced by immunoSEQ multiplex PCR, and TCRdb holds only the in-frame ones, with some missing. Among about 120,000 clones, approximately 8.6% were seen once, and the ten largest hold less than 6.5%. The receptor was derived from a woman in her 40s in good health and CMV-seropositive. The chain combines TRBV9 with TRBJ1-1; D may be TRBD1 (5 bases). The sequenced material came from PBMCs. The DNA for the CDR3 is TGTGCCAGCAGCCCGGGACTGCAGAACACTGAAGCTTTCTTT. Translation: CASSPGLQNTEAFF.